Each of the 20 T cell receptor beta chains below was sequenced from the same sample in a study of blood T cell repertoires in COVID-19 (dated by TCRdb to about 2020). Libraries were prepared through the immunoSEQ multiplex PCR assay. TCRdb mirrors the immuneACCESS table, restricted to in-frame sequences. Some clones are absent from its copies; in checked studies, under half trace to an unresolved V gene, and the reason for the others is unknown. The sample contains some 99,000 clones, 70% to 90% of them found a single time. The top ten constitute about 4.5% of the sample. Sequences were obtained from peripheral blood. The origin of the receptors is a man between 65 and 85 years old with acute or convalescent COVID-19.

The rearrangement links TRBV19 to TRBJ2-7, with D tentatively TRBD2 (7 bases). Germline CDR1 LNHDA, CDR2 SQIVND (reference sequence). The CDR3 runs 15 residues. Trimming took off 1 base at V and 3 bases at J, with 13 bases between the two ends. DNA for the CDR3: TGTGCCAGTAGTATAGTGGGGGGGGCGAGCTACGAGCAGTACTTC. Encoded protein: CASSIVGGASYEQYF.

The rearrangement joins TRBV18 to TRBJ1-1; the match to TRBD1 covers 9 bases. CDR1 and CDR2 from the germline V gene are KGHSH and LQKENI. This CDR3 comprises 15 residues. V lost 3 bases to trimming and J lost 1 base; unmatched junction nucleotides: 3. The CDR3: CASSPGQGGNTEAFF. CDR3 bases: TGTGCCAGCTCACCGGGACAGGGAGGGAACACTGAAGCTTTCTTT.

V is TRBV5-1 and J is TRBJ1-2; 7 bases align to TRBD1. CDR3 size: 15 residues. V lost 4 bases, J lost 0 bases, and 6 bases stayed unmatched. Germline assignment: CDR1 SGHRS and CDR2 YFSETQ. The CDR3 bases are TGCGCCAGCAGCCTGCGGACAGGCCCTAACTATGGCTACACCTTC. Protein sequence: CASSLRTGPNYGYTF.

V is TRBV21-1 and J is TRBJ2-5; the table assigns TRBD2, which was not confirmed against the DNA. TRBV21-1 is noted as a pseudogene. This CDR3 contains 17 residues. The CDR3, as DNA: TGTGCCAGCAGCAACCAGCGGGGGGCGGAAGGTTGGGAGACCCAGTACTTC. Protein sequence: CASSNQRGAEGWETQYF.

CDR3 nucleotide sequence: TGTGCCAGCAGTAAGACAGGCGGAGGTGAAAAACTGTTTTTT. It translates to CASSKTGGGEKLFF. The chain employs TRBV6-2 or TRBV6-3 and TRBJ1-4; tentatively, D is TRBD1 (6 bases). CDR1 and CDR2 from the germline V gene are MNHEY and SVGEGT. The CDR3 has 14 residues. V gave up 5 bases and J gave up 7 bases, with 14 bases separating them.

The chain joins TRBV11-2 to TRBJ1-1, with unresolved D. This CDR3 contains 15 residues. Trimming left V 6 bases short and J 1 base short, with 15 bases between. From germline, CDR1 is SGHAT and CDR2 FQNNGV. The CDR3 protein is CASRAGVASNTEAFF. The CDR3 DNA reads TGTGCCAGCAGGGCGGGCGTCGCGTCGAACACTGAAGCTTTCTTT. The full variable domain, its missing parts supplied by reference TRBV11-2 and TRBJ1-1, is EAGVAQSPRYKIIEKRQSVAFWCNPISGHATLYWYQQILGQGPKLLIQFQNNGVVDDSQLPKDRFSAERLKGVDSTLKIQPAKLEDSAVYLCASRAGVASNTEAFFGQGTRLTVV.

The table lists this clone with a count of one. The V gene is TRBV5-4, the J gene TRBJ2-3; the match to TRBD2 covers 9 bases. CDR3 length: 17 amino acids. Germline assignment: CDR1 SGHNT and CDR2 YYREEE (reference sequence). V gave up 4 bases and J gave up 4 bases; unmatched junction bases: 13. The chain's CDR3 is CASSSKRLAVGADTQYF. The CDR3, as DNA: TGTGCCAGCAGCAGCAAAAGACTAGCGGTTGGTGCAGATACGCAGTATTTT.

The V and J genes are TRBV5-1 and TRBJ1-1, with no clear D. Trimming took 0 bases from V and 0 from J, leaving 9 bases between them. CDR1 and CDR2 (germline): SGHRS, YFSETQ. The CDR3 length is 15 residues. As DNA, the CDR3 is TGCGCCAGCAGCTTGGTGGGAGAAATGAACACTGAAGCTTTCTTT. It specifies CASSLVGEMNTEAFF.

V is TRBV5-1 and J is TRBJ1-4; tentative D call: TRBD1 (5 bases). The germline V gene has CDR1 SGHRS and CDR2 YFSETQ. V was pared by 3 bases and J by 7 bases, with 13 bases between. The CDR3 is made up of 14 amino acids. CDR3 in DNA: TGCGCCAGCAGCTACCGGGACGGGGGTGAAAAACTGTTTTTT. This gives the protein CASSYRDGGEKLFF.

The chain employs TRBV11-3 and TRBJ2-3; weak D call: TRBD2 (5 bases). Trimming shortened V by 0 bases and J by 4 bases, and 8 bases separated the two germline ends. Germline V gene data show CDR1 as SGHNT and CDR2 as YENEEA. There are 14 residues in the CDR3. CDR3 in DNA: TGTGCCAGCAGCTTAGATGAGGGTTCAGATACGCAGTATTTT. It translates to CASSLDEGSDTQYF.

The rearrangement joins TRBV18 to TRBJ1-3, with TRBD1 identical over 7 bases. The CDR3 covers 17 residues. Germline loops: CDR1 KGHSH, CDR2 LQKENI. J lost 1 base, V lost 3 bases, and 9 bases had no gene match. CDR3 amino acids: CASSPLDRQASGNTIYF. CDR3 nucleotides: TGTGCCAGCTCACCGCTGGACAGGCAAGCTTCTGGAAACACCATATATTTT.

This chain links TRBV2 with TRBJ2-4, with 8 positions matching TRBD2. CDR3 length equals 18 residues. The germline gives CDR1 SNHLY, CDR2 FYNNEI. J was trimmed by 3 bases and V by 1 base; bases with no gene match: 11. CDR3 coding DNA: TGTGCCAGCAGTGAAGAACTCCTTTCTGCGGGGGGCAAAAACATTCAGTACTTC. This gives the protein CASSEELLSAGGKNIQYF. The full variable domain, in which reference TRBV2 and TRBJ2-4 provide the parts outside the CDR3, is EPEVTQTPSHQVTQMGQEVILRCVPISNHLYFYWYRQILGQKVEFLVSFYNNEISEKSEIFDDQFSVERPDGSNFTLKIRSTKLEDSAMYFCASSEELLSAGGKNIQYFGAGTRLSVL.

V and J are TRBV2 and TRBJ2-2; TRBD1 aligns across 7 bases. Per the germline V gene, CDR1 is SNHLY and CDR2 is FYNNEI. There are 14 residues in the CDR3. V lost 4 bases, J lost 7 bases, and 6 bases stayed unmatched. CDR3 sequence reads: CASSGQGVRGELFF. In DNA, the CDR3 is TGTGCCAGCAGTGGACAGGGCGTACGCGGGGAGCTGTTTTTT.

The V and J genes are TRBV9 and TRBJ1-2; D ambiguous. The CDR3 is 14 amino acids. CDR1 and CDR2 (germline): SGDLS, YYNGEE. V was trimmed by 0 bases and J by 0 bases, leaving 6 bases between them. This chain's CDR3 is CASSVDLSNYGYTF. The CDR3 region has the DNA TGTGCCAGCAGCGTAGATCTATCTAACTATGGCTACACCTTC.

Worth noting for this clone: One junction end disagrees with the germline gene, perhaps due to a read error. The CDR3 region is CASSSAGGKLFF. DNA of the CDR3: TGTGCAAGCAGCTCAGCGGGGGGGAAACTGTTTTTT. The chain joins TRBV14 to TRBJ1-4; a possible D gene is TRBD1 (5 bases). The CDR3 runs 12 residues. Germline V gene sequence: CDR1 SGHDN, CDR2 FVKESK.

The chain links TRBV28 to TRBJ1-2; D is uncertain. The CDR3 extends over 16 amino acids. The V gene's germline CDR1 is MDHEN and CDR2 SYDVKM. V was pared by 2 bases and J by 1 base, with 14 bases between. The CDR3 spells CASSLLRLSLNYGYTF. The CDR3 nucleotides are TGTGCCAGCAGTTTACTTAGACTGAGCCTTAACTATGGCTACACCTTC.

This chain joins TRBV11-3 and TRBJ1-1; 7 nucleotides agree with TRBD1. CDR3 length: 13 amino acids. Germline V gene data show CDR1 as SGHNT and CDR2 as YENEEA. J gave up 3 bases and V 3 bases, and 1 base lay outside the gene matches. CDR3 residues: CASSLTGYTEAFF. CDR3 bases: TGTGCCAGCAGCTTGACAGGGTACACTGAAGCTTTCTTT.

About this clone: One end of the junction fails to match germline, which may point to a read error. This chain links TRBV7-9 with TRBJ2-2, with D hard to call. Germline values: CDR1 SEHNR, CDR2 FQNEAQ (reference sequence). The CDR3 loop spans 15 amino acids. The CDR3 sequence: CASSSLDKNPGELFF. As DNA, the CDR3 is TGTGCCAGCAGCTCCTTAGACAAGAACCCCGGGGAGCTGTTTTTT.

The chain carries TRBV29-1 and TRBJ2-1; TRBD2 agrees at 11 bases. V was pared by 1 base and J by 13 bases, with 9 bases of the junction left unmatched. The CDR3 runs 14 residues. Germline assignment: CDR1 SQVTM and CDR2 ANQGSEA. In nucleotides, the CDR3 is TGCAGCGTTGAAGTCGGCATAGCGGGGGGGGAACAGTTCTTC. Translated: CSVEVGIAGGEQFF.

This CDR3 reads CASSALVSYEQYF. In DNA, the CDR3 is TGTGCCAGCAGCGCACTAGTCTCCTACGAGCAGTACTTC. The chain joins TRBV7-2 to TRBJ2-7, with D possibly being TRBD2 (5 bases). Germline V gene data show CDR1 as SGHTA and CDR2 as FQGNSA. The CDR3 is made up of 13 amino acids. V was clipped by 5 bases and J by 0 bases, with 8 bases between them.